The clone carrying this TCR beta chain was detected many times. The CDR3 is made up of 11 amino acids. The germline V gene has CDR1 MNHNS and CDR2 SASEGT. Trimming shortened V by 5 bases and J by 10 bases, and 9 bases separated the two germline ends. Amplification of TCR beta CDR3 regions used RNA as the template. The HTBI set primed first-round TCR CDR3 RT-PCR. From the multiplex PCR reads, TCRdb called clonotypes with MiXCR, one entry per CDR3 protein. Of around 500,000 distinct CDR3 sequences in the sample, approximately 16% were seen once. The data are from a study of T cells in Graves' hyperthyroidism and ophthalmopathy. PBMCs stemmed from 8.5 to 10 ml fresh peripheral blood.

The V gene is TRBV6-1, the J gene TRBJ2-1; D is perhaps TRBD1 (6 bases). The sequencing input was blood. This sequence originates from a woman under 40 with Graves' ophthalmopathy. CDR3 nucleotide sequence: TGTGCCAGCAGTACGACAGGCGAGCAGTTCTTC. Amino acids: CASSTTGEQFF.